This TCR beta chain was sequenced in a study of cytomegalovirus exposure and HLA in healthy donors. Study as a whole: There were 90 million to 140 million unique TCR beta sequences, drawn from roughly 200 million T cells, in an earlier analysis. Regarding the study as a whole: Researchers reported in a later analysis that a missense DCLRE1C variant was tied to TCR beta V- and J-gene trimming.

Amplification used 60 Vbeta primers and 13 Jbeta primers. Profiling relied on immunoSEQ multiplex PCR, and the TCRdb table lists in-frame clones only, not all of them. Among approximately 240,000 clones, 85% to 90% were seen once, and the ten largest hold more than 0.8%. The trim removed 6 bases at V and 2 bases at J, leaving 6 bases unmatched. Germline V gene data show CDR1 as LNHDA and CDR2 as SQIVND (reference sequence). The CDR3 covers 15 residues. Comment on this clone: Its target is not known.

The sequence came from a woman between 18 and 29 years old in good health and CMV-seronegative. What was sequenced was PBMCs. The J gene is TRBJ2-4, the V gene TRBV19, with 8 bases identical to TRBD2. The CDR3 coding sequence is TGTGCCAGTAGAGGACGGGGGGGCTCCAAAAACATTCAGTACTTC. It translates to CASRGRGGSKNIQYF.